Below, 25 T cell receptor beta chains from the same sample are listed, as sequenced in a study of a mutant IDH1 vaccine in newly diagnosed glioma. Only in-frame clones appear in the TCRdb table, and some are missing; sequencing was by immunoSEQ multiplex PCR. The sample lists around 59,000 clones; 80% to 95% were seen once. Time point indicated: baseline, week 1 (first vaccination visit). Treatment of the sample: pre-vaccination baseline after standard-of-care therapy. Sequencing used PBMCs, obtained from a glioma patient treated with radiotherapy, temozolomide or both. Every receptor here comes from a man between 45 and 60 years old with glioma.

CDR3 sequence reads: CASSVGPGVGTDTQYF. CDR3 bases: TGTGCCAGCAGCGTAGGGCCGGGAGTGGGGACAGATACGCAGTATTTT. The chain links TRBV9 to TRBJ2-3, with a weak D call TRBD2 (6 bases). Germline V gives CDR1 SGDLS, CDR2 YYNGEE. The CDR3 totals 16 residues. V was shortened by 0 bases and J by 3 bases, with 14 bases between the two germline ends.

In this sample, this clone turned up once. The chain combines TRBV7-2 with TRBJ1-4; 7 positions agree with TRBD1. Germline loops: CDR1 SGHTA, CDR2 FQGNSA. There are 15 residues in the CDR3. Losses at the gene ends were 4 bases for V and 8 bases for J; bases not matched to a gene: 10. This CDR3 is CASSWSGGRDEKLFF. The CDR3 DNA sequence: TGTGCCAGCAGCTGGTCAGGGGGTCGCGACGAAAAACTGTTTTTT.

The rearrangement uses TRBV6-6 and TRBJ2-2; the D gene is possibly TRBD1 (5 bases). Germline V gene data show CDR1 as MNHNY and CDR2 as SVGAGI (reference sequence). This CDR3 comprises 14 residues. CDR3 sequence: CGTRGAANTGELFF. CDR3 nucleotides: TGTGGCACGCGTGGGGCAGCGAACACCGGGGAGCTGTTTTTT.

The chain couples TRBV5-4 to TRBJ2-3, with no clear D. There are 14 residues in the CDR3. Germline loops: CDR1 SGHNT, CDR2 YYREEE (reference sequence). V lost 5 bases to trimming and J lost 1 base, with 11 bases between them. The CDR3 sequence is CASRRSAGTDTQYF. The CDR3 nucleotides are TGTGCCAGCAGGCGATCGGCGGGCACAGATACGCAGTATTTT.

The chain recombines TRBV11-2 with TRBJ2-5, with 10 bases aligning to TRBD2. This CDR3 contains 15 residues. Germline CDR1 is SGHAT and CDR2 is FQNNGV. The V segment lost 0 bases and the J segment 4 bases; nucleotides outside the gene matches: 2. The CDR3 loop is CASSLEAGGRETQYF. The CDR3 DNA reads as TGTGCCAGCAGCTTAGAAGCGGGAGGGCGAGAGACCCAGTACTTC.

CDR3 loop: CASSQTQGHETQYF. The CDR3 DNA is TGCGCCAGCAGCCAAACCCAGGGCCACGAGACCCAGTACTTC. The V call is TRBV4-1, the J call TRBJ2-5; possible D gene TRBD1, 5 bases. The V and J ends lost 2 bases and 5 bases respectively, with 12 bases between them. This CDR3 has 14 amino acids. The V gene's germline CDR1 is MGHRA and CDR2 YSYEKL.

This clone came up once. V and J are TRBV20-1 and TRBJ1-2; TRBD1 might be the D (5 bases). CDR1 is DFQATT and CDR2 is SNEGSKA in the germline V gene (reference sequence). The CDR3 has 11 amino acids. Between the trimmed V and J ends, which lost 1 base and 10 bases, there was a span of 10 bases. The CDR3 loop is CSARVRGDYTF. CDR3 sequence (DNA): TGCAGTGCTAGAGTGAGGGGCGACTACACCTTC.

This chain joins TRBV7-8 and TRBJ2-2, with TRBD1 identical over 12 bases. The germline CDR1 and CDR2 sequences are SGHVS and FQNEAQ. The CDR3 has 16 amino acids. Trimming took 5 bases from V and 5 from J; bases not matched to a gene: 6. The CDR3 coding sequence is TGTGCCAGCAGCCCCCGGGACAGGGGGCGGACCGGGGAGCTGTTTTTT. As protein: CASSPRDRGRTGELFF.

In this sample, this clone turned up a few times. V is TRBV2 and J is TRBJ1-5; 7 bases agree with TRBD1. The CDR3 contains 14 residues. Germline V gene sequence: CDR1 SNHLY, CDR2 FYNNEI. With 6 bases clipped from V and 4 bases from J, the junction kept 6 bases outside the gene matches. The CDR3 DNA sequence: TGTGCCAGCAGCTACCGGGACAGAAATCAGCCCCAGCATTTT. It encodes CASSYRDRNQPQHF.

The rearrangement uses TRBV4-3 and TRBJ2-7; maybe TRBD1 (6 bases). The CDR3 loop spans 15 amino acids. Trimming removed 3 bases from V and 1 base from J, with 13 bases in between. CDR1 and CDR2 from the germline V gene are LGHNA and YSLEER. The chain's CDR3 is CASSHVQGSSYEQYF. CDR3 DNA sequence: TGCGCCAGCAGCCATGTACAGGGCTCATCCTACGAGCAGTACTTC.

The rearrangement joins TRBV9 to TRBJ1-2, with TRBD1 matching 8 bases. The germline CDR1 and CDR2 sequences are SGDLS and YYNGEE. J was trimmed by 8 bases and V by 4 bases; bases with no gene match: 10. This CDR3 has 14 amino acids. CDR3 DNA sequence: TGTGCCAGCAGCAGTATCCGGACAGGGAGCGGCTACACCTTC. Amino acids: CASSSIRTGSGYTF.

CDR3 nucleotide sequence: TGTGCCACCTCTGGAACCCGGACAGGGAATAGCTCCTACGAGCAGTACTTC. The encoded protein is CATSGTRTGNSSYEQYF. This rearrangement joins TRBV7-9 to TRBJ2-7; 8 bases line up with TRBD1. The CDR3 contains 17 residues. V gave up 10 bases and J gave up 0 bases; unmatched junction bases: 17. CDR1 is SEHNR and CDR2 is FQNEAQ in the germline V gene (reference sequence).

The V gene is TRBV7-9, the J gene TRBJ1-1, with D unclear. Per the germline V gene, CDR1 is SEHNR and CDR2 is FQNEAQ (reference sequence). Trimming left V 5 bases short and J 5 bases short, with 12 bases between. The CDR3 runs to 13 residues. The CDR3 bases are TGTGCCAGCAGCGGGAGACAAATTACTGAAGCTTTCTTT. Protein: CASSGRQITEAFF.

V usage is TRBV18 and J usage is TRBJ2-5; D unresolved. This CDR3 is built from 13 residues. The V gene lost 1 base and the J gene lost 2 bases, with 5 bases spanning the gap. The germline gives CDR1 KGHSH, CDR2 LQKENI. CDR3: CASSPHRQETQYF. CDR3 nucleotide sequence: TGTGCCAGCTCACCACACAGACAAGAGACCCAGTACTTC.

The chain joins TRBV2 to TRBJ1-3, with TRBD1 matching over 7 bases. Trimming removed 6 bases from V and 5 bases from J; junction bases left unmatched: 13. The CDR3 consists of 16 residues. The germline V gene encodes CDR1 SNHLY and CDR2 FYNNEI. The CDR3 DNA reads as TGTGCCAGCAGCGTCAAAACAGGGGTAAGGAGAAACACCATATATTTT. It specifies CASSVKTGVRRNTIYF.

The CDR3 reads CASSEQYQDEPKETQYF. Here the CDR3 DNA reads TGTGCCAGCAGTGAACAGTACCAAGACGAGCCGAAAGAGACCCAGTACTTC. The chain employs TRBV6-1 and TRBJ2-5, with unresolved D. CDR3 length: 17 residues. Germline CDR1 reads MNHNS; CDR2 reads SASEGT. V lost 2 bases to trimming and J lost 3 bases, with 19 bases between them.

This clone appeared once. The chain links TRBV7-8 to TRBJ2-3; TRBD1 is a possible D gene (6 bases). V was trimmed by 4 bases and J by 1 base, leaving 9 bases between them. Germline CDR1 is SGHVS and CDR2 is FQNEAQ. The CDR3 totals 14 residues. The DNA for the CDR3 is TGTGCCAGCAGCTCAAGGACAGGCACAGATACGCAGTATTTT. Protein: CASSSRTGTDTQYF.

The chain has TRBV5-6 and TRBJ2-7, with TRBD2 identical over 7 bases. The V gene's germline CDR1 is SGHDT and CDR2 YYEEEE. V dropped 0 bases and J dropped 6; count of bases not matched to a gene: 6. The CDR3 spans 14 residues. The CDR3 region is CASSLGAGLGEQYF. The CDR3 nucleotides are TGTGCCAGCAGCTTGGGAGCGGGGCTGGGCGAGCAGTACTTC.

The chain is built from TRBV11-2 and TRBJ2-7; 12 bases are a match to TRBD2. Germline CDR1 and CDR2: SGHAT and FQNNGV. The CDR3 loop spans 17 amino acids. J gave up 6 bases and V 5 bases, and 14 bases lay outside the gene matches. The CDR3: CASSLNVGLAGGIEQYF. CDR3 nucleotide sequence: TGTGCCAGCAGCCTAAACGTGGGGCTAGCGGGAGGGATCGAGCAGTACTTC.

V is TRBV6-5 and J is TRBJ1-1; a weak D match, TRBD1 (5 bases). Between the trimmed V and J ends, which lost 8 bases and 4 bases, there was a span of 20 bases. The CDR3 sequence is 15 residues long. The germline V gene has CDR1 MNHEY and CDR2 SVGAGI. The chain's CDR3 is CASRRGVGVSTEAFF. The CDR3 nucleotides read TGTGCCAGCCGACGGGGGGTTGGAGTAAGCACTGAAGCTTTCTTT.

This clone was recorded only once. The chain carries TRBV27 and TRBJ1-2, with 8 bases identical to TRBD1. The J segment lost 4 bases and the V segment lost 2 bases, leaving 6 bases of the junction unmatched. From germline, CDR1 is MNHEY and CDR2 SMNVEV (reference sequence). The CDR3 length is 15 residues. As DNA, the CDR3 is TGTGCCAGCAGTTTAAAGGGACAGGAGTCCTATGGCTACACCTTC. Encoded protein: CASSLKGQESYGYTF.

The chain couples TRBV2 to TRBJ2-7, with 8 nucleotides matching TRBD1. Germline CDR1 is SNHLY and CDR2 is FYNNEI. The V gene end was trimmed by 9 bases and the J gene end by 0 bases; junction bases not matched to a gene: 4. The CDR3 has 13 amino acids. CDR3 nucleotide sequence: TGTGCCAGGGGACAGGTCCTCTCCTACGAGCAGTACTTC. It encodes CARGQVLSYEQYF.

The chain uses TRBV4-2 and TRBJ2-2; 9 bases fit TRBD1. There are 15 residues in the CDR3. The J segment lost 6 bases and the V segment lost 1 base, leaving 3 bases of the junction unmatched. Germline V gene lookup returns CDR1 LGHNA and CDR2 YNFKEQ. The CDR3 DNA sequence: TGTGCCAGCAGCCAAGGGACAGGGGAGCCCGGGGAGCTGTTTTTT. Protein: CASSQGTGEPGELFF.

This clone was counted a few times. The V gene is TRBV5-6, the J gene TRBJ2-7, with D possibly matching TRBD1 (5 bases). The CDR3 extends over 14 amino acids. Germline assignment: CDR1 SGHDT and CDR2 YYEEEE. V was clipped by 0 bases and J by 2 bases, with 9 bases between them. The CDR3 DNA sequence: TGTGCCAGCAGCTTGGGGCAGGGCGCCTACGAGCAGTACTTC. Its translation is CASSLGQGAYEQYF. The complete variable domain, with remaining parts taken from reference TRBV5-6 and TRBJ2-7, reads DAGVTQSPTHLIKTRGQQVTLRCSPKSGHDTVSWYQQALGQGPQFIFQYYEEEERQRGNFPDRFSGHQFPNYSSELNVNALLLGDSALYLCASSLGQGAYEQYFGPGTRLTVT.

The CDR3: CASSTPGGRRGEQFF. The CDR3 DNA reads TGTGCCAGCAGTACCCCAGGCGGGAGGCGGGGTGAGCAGTTCTTC. The rearrangement links TRBV6-5 to TRBJ2-1; 8 nucleotides match TRBD2. The CDR3 is made up of 15 amino acids. The junction had 12 bases not matched to a gene; V was cut back by 5 bases and J by 9 bases. Germline CDR1 MNHEY, CDR2 SVGAGI.